This T cell receptor (beta chain) stems from a study of cytomegalovirus exposure and HLA in healthy donors. Study-level results: Reported findings show TCR beta sequences accurately forecast HLA-A and HLA-B alleles in most subjects. Associated with cytomegalovirus, according to the listing, were fewer than 200 TCR beta chains. Sequencing had likely introduced a cluster of highly shared sequence variants as an artifact.

Researchers ran the PCR with 60 Vbeta and 13 Jbeta primers. Sequencing was performed with immunoSEQ multiplex PCR; in TCRdb, only in-frame clones are kept and a portion is missing. The sample contains roughly 130,000 clones, about 85% of which appear only once. Looked up from germline, CDR1 is LNHNV and CDR2 is YYDKDF (reference sequence). V lost 4 bases to trimming and J lost 5 bases, with 20 bases between them. The CDR3 has 16 residues. The table lists this clone with a count of one. No antigen is known for it. The sequencing sample was made of PBMCs. The chain recombines TRBV15 with TRBJ2-5; D not certain. This receptor was obtained from a boy younger than 18 in good health and CMV-seronegative. The CDR3 DNA reads TGTGCCACCAGCATCCCCACGATCGGGTACGGGGAGACCCAGTACTTC. This encodes CATSIPTIGYGETQYF. Drawing the rest from reference TRBV15 and TRBJ2-5, the complete variable domain is DAMVIQNPRYQVTQFGKPVTLSCSQTLNHNVMYWYQQKSSQAPKLLFHYYDKDFNNEADTPDNFQSRRPNTSFCFLDIRSPGLGDTAMYLCATSIPTIGYGETQYFGPGTRLLVL.